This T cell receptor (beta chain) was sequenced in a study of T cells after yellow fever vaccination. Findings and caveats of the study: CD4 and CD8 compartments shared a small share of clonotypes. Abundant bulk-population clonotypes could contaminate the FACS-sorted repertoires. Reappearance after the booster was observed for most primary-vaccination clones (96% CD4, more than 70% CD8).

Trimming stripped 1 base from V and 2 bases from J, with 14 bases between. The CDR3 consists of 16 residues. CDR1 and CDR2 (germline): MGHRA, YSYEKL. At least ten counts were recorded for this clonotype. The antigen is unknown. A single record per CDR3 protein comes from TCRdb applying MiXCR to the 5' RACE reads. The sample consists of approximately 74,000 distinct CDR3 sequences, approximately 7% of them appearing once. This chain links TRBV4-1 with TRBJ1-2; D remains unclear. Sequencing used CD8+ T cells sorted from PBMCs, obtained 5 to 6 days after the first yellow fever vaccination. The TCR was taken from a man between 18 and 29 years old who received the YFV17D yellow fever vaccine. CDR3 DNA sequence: TGCGCCAGCAGCCAAGTATACTACGGGCAGAACTATGGCTACACCTTC. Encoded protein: CASSQVYYGQNYGYTF.